This T cell receptor beta chain stems from a study of vaccination and CD4 T cells after COVID-19. Study background: Each post-COVID sample was drawn after diagnosis, and the median interval was roughly 100 days (range 35 to 161). Cells received overlapping spike peptides from SARS-CoV-2, HCoV-NL63, HCoV-OC43 and HCoV-229E as stimulation. As control conditions, cultures were given either a CEFX pool serving as positive control, an HIV-1 Nef pool, or no peptide at all.

To note about this clonotype: Its antigen is undetermined.

Sequencing of cultured CD4+ T cell DNA used the Oncomine TCR Beta short-read assay. CD4+ T cells were cultured, and genomic DNA was extracted from them. TCRdb passed the PCR reads through MiXCR, listing each CDR3 protein once. The sample holds 15,000 or so distinct CDR3 sequences; 74% are singletons and the top ten take 15% to 20%. CDR3 length equals 15 residues. Germline CDR1 and CDR2: DFQATT and SNEGSKA (reference sequence). After removal of 6 bases from V and 0 bases from J, the junction contained 10 bases not matched to a gene. Treatment meaning: approximately 9-day PBMC culture with coronavirus spike peptide pools or control peptides (ViraFEST assay).

This TCR came from a human donor who had recovered from COVID-19. Sequencing input: CD4+ T cells from blood, cultured in vitro. This rearrangement joins TRBV20-1 to TRBJ1-2; 7 bases are shared with TRBD1. CDR3 residues: CSALPDRRANYGYTF. The DNA for the CDR3 is TGCAGTGCCCTCCCGGACAGGCGGGCTAACTATGGCTACACCTTC.